One sample yielded the 10 T cell receptor beta chains listed below, sequenced in a study of T cell responses to AZD1222 COVID-19 vaccine. The table came from immunoSEQ multiplex PCR; TCRdb's copy has only in-frame clones and leaves some out. The top ten clones hold about 5.5% of a sample with 150,000 or so clones, approximately 87% of them seen once. This sample comprised peripheral blood, obtained on day 0 of MenACWY control vaccination. The receptors here all came from an adult in good health.

This chain uses TRBV7-2 with TRBJ1-4, with D perhaps matching TRBD1 (6 bases). This CDR3 has 15 amino acids. Trimming stripped 1 base from V and 8 bases from J, with 14 bases between. CDR1 is SGHTA, CDR2 FQGNSA, per germline. CDR3 DNA: TGTGCCAGCAGCTTAGATGGCAGGGGAGGAGAAAAACTGTTTTTT. Protein sequence: CASSLDGRGGEKLFF.

The chain joins TRBV7-9 to TRBJ1-2; TRBD1 matches at 8 bases. The CDR3 is made up of 13 amino acids. Germline V CDR1 and CDR2: SEHNR, FQNEAQ (reference sequence). Losses at the gene ends were 5 bases for V and 4 bases for J; bases not matched to a gene: 3. The CDR3 region has the DNA TGTGCCAGCAGCCGCACAGGGGGCTATGGCTACACCTTC. The encoded protein is CASSRTGGYGYTF.

The V call is TRBV6-2 or TRBV6-3, the J call TRBJ1-6; 10 bases line up with TRBD1. This CDR3 has 17 residues. V lost 6 bases, J lost 0 bases, and 5 bases stayed unmatched. Looked up from germline, CDR1 is MNHEY and CDR2 is SVGEGT. The CDR3 loop reads CASSSDRGSSYNSPLHF. CDR3 in DNA: TGTGCCAGCAGCTCGGACAGGGGGAGCTCCTATAATTCACCCCTCCACTTT.

A few counts support this clone. The chain couples TRBV6-4 to TRBJ2-2; D is perhaps TRBD2 (5 bases). The V gene lost 3 bases and the J gene lost 5 bases, with 16 bases spanning the gap. The length of the CDR3 is 16 residues. Germline assignment: CDR1 MRHNA and CDR2 SNTAGT. The CDR3 DNA is TGTGCCAGCAGTGAACTGGCGGGTTCCTTAACCGGGGAGCTGTTTTTT. As protein: CASSELAGSLTGELFF.

The V and J genes are TRBV11-3 and TRBJ1-5; D is ambiguous. Germline loops: CDR1 SGHNT, CDR2 YENEEA. V lost 5 bases to trimming and J lost 6 bases, with 11 bases between them. This CDR3 contains 13 residues. In nucleotides, the CDR3 is TGTGCCAGCAGCAGCACAGCTTCTCAGCCCCAGCATTTT. Translation: CASSSTASQPQHF.

The chain has TRBV24-1 and TRBJ2-3; TRBD1 aligns across 11 bases. The length of the CDR3 is 17 residues. The V gene end was trimmed by 4 bases and the J gene end by 5 bases; junction bases not matched to a gene: 10. Germline values: CDR1 KGHDR, CDR2 SFDVKD. The CDR3 protein is CATSDLQDRGPGDTQYF. The CDR3, as DNA: TGTGCCACCAGTGACCTCCAGGACAGGGGGCCAGGAGATACGCAGTATTTT.

V and J are TRBV27 and TRBJ2-7; no clear D. CDR1 and CDR2 from the germline V gene are MNHEY and SMNVEV (reference sequence). Deletions cut 6 bases from V and 1 base from J, with 10 bases between. The CDR3 is made up of 13 amino acids. The CDR3 is CASRPPGSYEQYF. CDR3 DNA: TGTGCCAGCAGACCTCCTGGGTCCTACGAGCAGTACTTC.

The rearrangement links TRBV13 to TRBJ1-1; unclear D gene. This CDR3 region has 16 residues. With 1 base removed from V and 0 bases from J, the gap between germline ends came to 12 bases. CDR1 and CDR2 from the germline V gene are PRHDT and FYEKMQ (reference sequence). CDR3 in amino acids: CASSLVRAWMNTEAFF. Here the CDR3 DNA reads TGTGCCAGCAGCTTAGTGAGGGCGTGGATGAACACTGAAGCTTTCTTT.

This clone appeared a single time. The chain links TRBV5-7 to TRBJ1-2; D remains ambiguous. TRBV5-7 is an open reading frame, and its role is uncertain. The CDR3 runs 12 residues. Trimming stripped 7 bases from V and 8 bases from J, with 15 bases between. CDR3 sequence reads: CASPFEAGGYTF. The CDR3, as DNA: TGTGCCAGCCCCTTCGAGGCGGGGGGCTACACCTTC.

The chain employs TRBV13 and TRBJ1-2; 9 bases are shared with TRBD1. The germline V gene has CDR1 PRHDT and CDR2 FYEKMQ (reference sequence). J gave up 4 bases and V 6 bases, and 12 bases lay outside the gene matches. The CDR3 consists of 16 residues. The CDR3 DNA reads as TGTGCCAGCAGTTTATTCACAGGGGGCTTGCCCTATGGCTACACCTTC. It is translated as CASSLFTGGLPYGYTF.